The 19 T cell receptor beta chains below all came from one sample that was sequenced in a study of low-dose radiotherapy and immunotherapy resistance in tumors. First-strand cDNA used TRAV- and TRBV-specific primers, covering alpha and beta chains. Amplification, which lasted 15 to 20 PCR cycles, used a constant-region primer and V-primer adapter to amplify TCRs. TCRdb recomputed calls from the reads with MiXCR, one row per CDR3 protein. The sample contains around 100,000 distinct CDR3 sequences, around 21% of which appear only once. This sample's time point: after trial treatment. The treatment: LDRT plus nivolumab, ipilimumab, low-dose cyclophosphamide and aspirin (RACIN trial). Sequencing used PBMCs, obtained after low-dose radiotherapy plus immunotherapy. These receptors originate from a male donor with prostate cancer.

The chain uses TRBV4-2 and TRBJ2-7; 9 bases agree with TRBD1. Germline CDR1 reads LGHNA; CDR2 reads YNFKEQ. There are 14 residues in the CDR3. After removal of 4 bases from V and 2 bases from J, the junction contained 3 bases not matched to a gene. The DNA of the CDR3 is TGTGCCAGCAGCCGGGACAGGGTCCCCTACGAGCAGTACTTC. Amino acids: CASSRDRVPYEQYF.

The table lists this clonotype with many counts. This chain joins TRBV3-1 and TRBJ1-5, with 7 bases matching TRBD1. Germline assignment: CDR1 LGHDT and CDR2 YNNKEL (reference sequence). The V segment lost 4 bases and the J segment 11 bases; nucleotides outside the gene matches: 11. CDR3 size: 14 residues. The CDR3 loop reads CASSPKLGQPAQHF. In DNA form, the CDR3 reads TGTGCCAGCAGCCCGAAACTGGGACAGCCGGCCCAGCATTTT.

There are many counts of this clonotype. V is TRBV29-1 and J is TRBJ2-1, with TRBD1 matching over 10 bases. Trimming cost V 7 bases and J 8 bases; bases outside gene matches: 5. The germline gives CDR1 SQVTM, CDR2 ANQGSEA. There are 12 residues in the CDR3. The chain's CDR3 is CSGDRGLDEQFF. Written as DNA, the CDR3 is TGCAGCGGCGACAGGGGGCTAGATGAGCAGTTCTTC.

This clonotype was seen many times. The rearrangement joins TRBV18 to TRBJ2-5; D is uncertain. There are 13 residues in the CDR3. V was trimmed by 2 bases and J by 5 bases, leaving 9 bases between them. Germline values: CDR1 KGHSH, CDR2 LQKENI. The DNA of the CDR3 is TGTGCCAGCTCACCAAGGTCGGCGGAGACCCAGTACTTC. Protein sequence: CASSPRSAETQYF.

DNA of the CDR3: TGTGCCAGCACCTCTGGGGTCACTGAAGCTTTCTTT. The encoded protein is CASTSGVTEAFF. V and J are TRBV6-2 or TRBV6-3 and TRBJ1-1; D not resolved. Germline V gene data show CDR1 as MNHEY and CDR2 as SVGEGT. The CDR3 contains 12 residues. V lost 7 bases and J 4 bases, leaving 10 bases between the germline ends.

This clonotype occurred many times. V is TRBV27 and J is TRBJ2-6; no reliable D call. This CDR3 region has 14 residues. Trimming cost V 4 bases and J 3 bases, with 7 bases left between them. Looked up from germline, CDR1 is MNHEY and CDR2 is SMNVEV (reference sequence). The CDR3 sequence: CASSSPGGANVLTF. CDR3 in DNA: TGTGCCAGCAGTTCCCCCGGTGGGGCCAACGTCCTGACTTTC.

This chain joins TRBV29-1 and TRBJ2-3; D tentatively fits TRBD1 or TRBD2 (6 bases each). Trimming removed 4 bases at V and 4 bases at J, with 12 bases between. The CDR3 consists of 13 residues. The V gene's germline CDR1 is SQVTM and CDR2 ANQGSEA. The CDR3 loop is CSVGARGADTQYF. In DNA, the CDR3 is TGCAGCGTTGGGGCTAGGGGGGCAGATACGCAGTATTTT.

This clonotype was seen at least ten times. As DNA, the CDR3 is TGCGCCAGCAGTACAAACAATCAGCCCCAGCATTTT. Translating gives CASSTNNQPQHF. The V and J genes are TRBV10-1 and TRBJ1-5, with D unclear. Trimming took off 5 bases at V and 3 bases at J, with 5 bases between the two ends. The CDR3 has 12 amino acids. Germline V gene sequence: CDR1 WNHNN, CDR2 SYGVQD (reference sequence).

The chain recombines TRBV9 with TRBJ2-2, with TRBD1 matching 9 bases. The V segment lost 4 bases and the J segment 2 bases; nucleotides outside the gene matches: 9. This CDR3 is 17 amino acids long. Per germline, CDR1 SGDLS and CDR2 YYNGEE. The DNA for the CDR3 is TGTGCCAGCAGCATAAGACAGGGGGGAAGTAACACCGGGGAGCTGTTTTTT. Translating it yields CASSIRQGGSNTGELFF.

This clonotype was seen repeatedly, ten times or more. This chain joins TRBV7-9 and TRBJ2-1; a possible D gene is TRBD2 (5 bases). Germline CDR1 and CDR2: SEHNR and FQNEAQ (reference sequence). Trimming took off 5 bases at V and 0 bases at J, with 14 bases between the two ends. CDR3 size: 16 residues. The CDR3 sequence: CASSPTTGSSYNEQFF. The DNA for the CDR3 is TGTGCCAGCAGCCCAACGACGGGAAGCTCCTACAATGAGCAGTTCTTC. The variable domain in full, with the rest retrieved from reference TRBV7-9 and TRBJ2-1, is DTGVSQNPRHKITKRGQNVTFRCDPISEHNRLYWYRQTLGQGPEFLTYFQNEAQLEKSRLLSDRFSAERPKGSFSTLEIQRTEQGDSAMYLCASSPTTGSSYNEQFFGPGTRLTVL.

This clonotype was counted many times. The chain has TRBV29-1 and TRBJ1-1; 7 positions agree with TRBD1. CDR1 is SQVTM, CDR2 ANQGSEA, per germline. This CDR3 comprises 14 residues. V gave up 4 bases and J gave up 4 bases; unmatched junction bases: 9. The CDR3 DNA sequence: TGCAGCGTTGGAAGGGGGCAGGGGGGCACTGAAGCTTTCTTT. It specifies CSVGRGQGGTEAFF.

In its sample, this clonotype was seen many times. The CDR3 sequence is CASSFGASGGELFF. The DNA of the CDR3 is TGTGCCAGCAGCTTCGGAGCTAGCGGGGGGGAGCTGTTTTTT. The J gene is TRBJ2-2, the V gene TRBV7-9; 8 bases map to TRBD2. CDR1 and CDR2 from the germline V gene are SEHNR and FQNEAQ (reference sequence). V gave up 3 bases and J gave up 8 bases; unmatched junction bases: 5. The CDR3 extends over 14 amino acids.

The rearrangement links TRBV7-2 to TRBJ2-5, with D maybe TRBD1 (6 bases). The length of the CDR3 is 14 residues. Germline V gene sequence: CDR1 SGHTA, CDR2 FQGNSA. The germline V and J ends were trimmed by 4 bases and 5 bases, with 14 bases remaining between them. The CDR3 nucleotides are TGTGCCAGCAGCTCAGGGGTAGCCCGCGAGACCCAGTACTTC. This sequence encodes CASSSGVARETQYF.

Many counts were recorded for this clonotype. This chain links TRBV29-1 with TRBJ1-3; D may be TRBD1 (6 bases). V dropped 5 bases and J dropped 7 bases, with 9 bases sitting between them. This CDR3 contains 11 residues. Per the germline V gene, CDR1 is SQVTM and CDR2 is ANQGSEA. The DNA of the CDR3 is TGCAGCGTTTGGCAGGGGAACACCATATATTTT. Amino acids: CSVWQGNTIYF. Variable domain in full (rest from reference TRBV29-1 and TRBJ1-3): SAVISQKPSRDICQRGTSLTIQCQVDSQVTMMFWYRQQPGQSLTLIATANQGSEATYESGFVIDKFPISRPNLTFSTLTVSNMSPEDSSIYLCSVWQGNTIYFGEGSWLTVV.

This clonotype was counted at least ten times. The V gene is TRBV7-9, the J gene TRBJ2-5, with D perhaps given as TRBD1 or TRBD2 (5 bases each). The V end was cut by 3 bases, the J end by 2 bases, with 13 bases between. Per the germline V gene, CDR1 is SEHNR and CDR2 is FQNEAQ (reference sequence). This CDR3 comprises 15 residues. The CDR3 is CASSFGTNVQETQYF. CDR3 DNA: TGTGCCAGCAGCTTTGGGACGAACGTACAAGAGACCCAGTACTTC.

Ten or more counts support this clonotype. The chain links TRBV19 to TRBJ1-1; D remains unclear. Germline loops: CDR1 LNHDA, CDR2 SQIVND (reference sequence). The CDR3 totals 12 residues. V was trimmed by 5 bases and J by 6 bases, leaving 10 bases between them. DNA for the CDR3: TGTGCCAGTAGTTCGGACGGCGCTGAAGCTTTCTTT. The encoded protein is CASSSDGAEAFF.

The rearrangement joins TRBV26 to TRBJ2-2; the table's D call, TRBD1, was not checked against the DNA. TRBV26 is assigned pseudogene status. This CDR3 is 16 amino acids long. The CDR3 region has the DNA TGTGCCAGCAGTCCGGGGACAGGGGGCGTGGACGGGGAGCTGTTTTTT. This gives the protein CASSPGTGGVDGELFF.

As regards this clonotype: A much larger clone is a single base away; this may be a read error. The V and J genes are TRBV6-5 and TRBJ2-5; D may match TRBD1 or TRBD2 (6 bases each). The germline gives CDR1 MNHEY, CDR2 SVGAGI. The CDR3 length is 15 residues. The CDR3 DNA sequence: TGTCCCAGCACCTCAACGGAAAGTCGGGGGCGGACCCAGTACTTC. It is translated as CPSTSTESRGRTQYF.

This clonotype was observed many times. The V call is TRBV7-8, the J call TRBJ1-6; 8 bases fit TRBD1. Looked up from germline, CDR1 is SGHVS and CDR2 is FQNEAQ. This CDR3 region has 17 residues. V was pared by 1 base and J by 10 bases, with 12 bases of the junction left unmatched. Here the CDR3 DNA reads TGTGCCAGCAGCTTAGGGGCGACAGGGGAATTTGACTCACCCCTCCACTTT. Its protein product is CASSLGATGEFDSPLHF.